This TCR beta chain is drawn from a study of cytomegalovirus exposure and HLA in healthy donors. Study context: Early on, a data release was issued that held roughly 80 million unique TCRs from HLA-typed donors. Notes on the study in general: Reports described diagnosis of cytomegalovirus status by the classifier as highly specific and sensitive. In most subjects, TCR beta sequences reportedly gave accurate predictions of HLA-A and HLA-B alleles.

This clone was recorded a few times. Its antigen is undetermined. CDR1 MGHRA and CDR2 YSYEKL come from the germline V gene. The length of the CDR3 is 17 residues. With V trimmed by 0 bases and J by 2 bases, 5 bases remained unmatched. The PCR had 60 Vbeta and 13 Jbeta primers. The authors' processing: It was a later analysis that counted about 80 million unique TCR beta chains, of which some 9.9 million were shared. Clones were read by immunoSEQ multiplex PCR, and TCRdb kept only the in-frame ones, dropping some. The DNA gave D and trimming, while V, J and clone size come from that table. Found here are some 70,000 clones, around three quarters of them singletons; the top ten hold roughly 8%.

The chain recombines TRBV4-1 with TRBJ2-3, with 10 nucleotides matching TRBD1. Sequenced: PBMCs. The TCR sequence derives from a young man in good health and CMV-seropositive. DNA for the CDR3: TGCGCCAGCAGCCAAGAGGGCGGACAGGGGGACACAGATACGCAGTATTTT. Its translation is CASSQEGGQGDTDTQYF.